This T cell receptor (beta chain) came from a study of T-cell memory formation after mild COVID-19. This clonotype was observed many times. The antigen is unknown. One entry per CDR3 protein results from TCRdb running MiXCR on the 5' RACE reads. The sample holds hundreds of thousands of distinct CDR3 sequences; 16% are singletons and the top ten take approximately 21%. The CDR3 has 14 residues. The germline CDR1 and CDR2 sequences are LNHDA and SQIVND (reference sequence). With V trimmed by 3 bases and J by 6 bases, 0 bases remained unmatched. Study outcomes and limitations: Day 15 to 85 contracting clones showed balanced CD4/CD8; later expanders leaned CD4+.

Sequencing was carried out using PBMCs or a T cell subset sorted from them (not recorded which). The receptor's source is a man aged 18-30 years who had mild COVID-19 (a few samples of this study predate the infection). Cell type and time point are not known. This chain joins TRBV19 and TRBJ2-2; 11 nucleotides agree with TRBD1. The CDR3, as DNA: TGTGCCAGTAGTATGGGACAGGGGGCCGGGGAGCTGTTTTTT. Protein: CASSMGQGAGELFF.